This T cell receptor (beta chain) was recorded in a study of vaccination effects on CD4 cells after COVID-19 (dated by TCRdb to between 2021 and 2024). Describing the broader study: Across the study, the median time from the second dose to post-vaccine sampling was 72 days (range 14 to 241). Altogether, around 11 COVID-19 convalescent patients and a handful of SARS-CoV-2-naive healthy vaccine recipients made up the full study. In the study, cultures from other donors were sequenced using the Oncomine TCR Beta short-read assay on an Illumina iSeq 100. In both COVID-19 convalescent patients and infection-naive vaccine recipients, the study compared SARS-CoV-2 spike-specific CD4+ TCR repertoires from before mRNA vaccination with those from after it.

Overall results and qualifications from the work: Only a small number of convalescent patients were included, and no early post-infection timepoints were available, which limited the study. Among healthy vaccine recipients, nearly all vaccine-induced clones were SARS-CoV-2 mono-reactive, and just 1 of 255 was cross-reactive with common cold coronaviruses. Both infection-induced and vaccine-induced clones contracted markedly at late post-vaccination timepoints, which is consistent with waning T cell responses.

The library was built by means of the immunoSEQ multiplex PCR assay. DNA from the cultured, isolated CD4+ T cells was subjected to TCR beta CDR3 sequencing. As for the original processing: Non-productive TCR sequences were removed and reads were trimmed to the CDR3 region, keeping CDR3s of at least 7 amino acids. The MANAFEST web app was used to identify antigen-specific clonotypes by comparing expansion in peptide wells with expansion in reference cultures. Positive clones required FDR<0.05 expansion versus reference and all other wells, odds ratio above 5, and frequency above 0.1% in two replicate wells. A clonotype was called cross-reactive if it was significantly expanded both in SARS-CoV-2 spike wells and in at least one common cold coronavirus spike condition. Using the stringdist R package, CDR3 similarity was measured by Levenshtein distance, and unrooted trees were constructed with ape in R 3.6.1. The immuneACCESS repertoire file appears here via TCRdb, limited to in-frame rearrangements. These files lack a portion of the clones; in checked studies, under half of the deficit traces to unresolved V genes, and the cause of the others is not known. That table is the source of V, J and clone size, and D and trimming were worked out from the DNA. This sample is represented by some 30,000 clones; roughly 86% of them were singletons. The top ten clones comprise approximately 1.6% of the sample.

The ViraFEST assay stimulated PBMC with viral peptide pools and then used TCR sequencing to identify antigen-specific CD4+ T cell clonotypes by expansion. After more than 9 days of culture, CD4+ T cells were isolated with the EasySep CD4+ T cell isolation kit. Participants received two doses of either the BNT162b2 or the mRNA-1273 mRNA SARS-CoV-2 vaccine. None of the healthy vaccine recipients had a prior SARS-CoV-2 infection, which was confirmed by nucleocapsid antibody tests that came back negative both before and after vaccination. Two million PBMC per well were cultured in IMDM with about 5.4% human AB serum, about 9.4 IU/ml IL-2 and gentamicin, plus 10 ug/ml peptides. Half of the culture medium was replaced with fresh IL-2-containing medium on days 3 and 7. Unless noted otherwise, every peptide stimulation condition was grown in triplicate wells. PBMC were separated from whole blood using Ficoll-Paque Plus gradient centrifugation and were then either cryopreserved at -140C or used fresh. Overlapping peptide pools spanned the spike proteins of SARS-CoV-2 and the common cold coronaviruses HCoV-NL63, HCoV-OC43 and HCoV-229E. Genomic DNA was extracted from cultured CD4+ T cells with the QIAamp micro DNA kit.

V is reduced by 4 bases and J by 7 bases, leaving a spacing of 18 bases between them. Reading from cysteine to valine, the CDR3 counts 14 amino acids. The sequence is cut down to CDR3 DNA, 42 bases in frame from base 1. From a lookup of the germline V gene (reference sequence), CDR1 and CDR2 are SGHNT and YYREEE. In regard to this clone: What antigen it recognizes has not been identified. Base qualities were left out, and no much larger clone turns up one base away.

Source: CD4+ T cells from PBMCs cultured with HCoV-NL63 spike peptides, taken after COVID-19 vaccination. The cell subset or site label for this specimen denotes: HCoV-NL63 spike overlapping peptide pool stimulation. The sequence was obtained from a human donor who received a COVID-19 vaccine. Some clones in this sample may be carry-over from other donors' samples. The chain is assembled from TRBV5-4 and TRBJ2-7; the D segment is perhaps TRBD1 or TRBD2, each sharing 8 matched bases. The CDR3 region has the sequence CASSQTGAGGEQYV. The DNA is TGTGCCAGCAGCCAGACAGGGGCGGGAGGAGAGCAGTACGTC.